This TCR beta chain was recovered during a study of T and B cells in COVID-19 patients. BIOMED2 TRB-A/B primer pools were used in multiplex TRB PCR. TCRdb processed the multiplex PCR reads anew with MiXCR; each CDR3 protein has one entry. The sample lists fewer than 15,000 distinct CDR3 sequences, roughly 27% occurring once. In its sample, this clonotype ranks as medium-sized. CDR3 length: 16 residues. V dropped 5 bases and J dropped 1 base, with 15 bases sitting between them. Germline V CDR1 and CDR2: MNHEY, SVGAGI. TRB was amplified from about 250-500 ng of blood genomic DNA. This sequence was found in a human donor who had recovered from COVID-19. The chain employs TRBV6-5 and TRBJ1-5, with D possibly TRBD1 on 5 matching bases. The source material was blood. The DNA of the CDR3 is TGTGCCAGCAGTGCGAATTGGGGGGGGAGCAATCAGCCCCAGCATTTT. Its protein product is CASSANWGGSNQPQHF.